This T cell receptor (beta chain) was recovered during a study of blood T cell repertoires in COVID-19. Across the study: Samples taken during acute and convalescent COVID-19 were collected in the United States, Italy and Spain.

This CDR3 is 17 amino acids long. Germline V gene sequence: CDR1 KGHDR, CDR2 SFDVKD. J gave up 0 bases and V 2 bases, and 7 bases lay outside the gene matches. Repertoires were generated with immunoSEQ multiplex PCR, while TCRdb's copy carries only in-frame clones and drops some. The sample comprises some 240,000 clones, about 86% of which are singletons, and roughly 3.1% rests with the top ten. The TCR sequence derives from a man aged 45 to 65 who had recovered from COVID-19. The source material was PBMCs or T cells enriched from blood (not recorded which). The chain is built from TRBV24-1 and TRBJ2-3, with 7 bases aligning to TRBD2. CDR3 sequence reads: CATSDSILAASTDTQYF. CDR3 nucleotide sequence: TGTGCCACCAGTGATTCAATCCTAGCGGCTAGCACAGATACGCAGTATTTT.